The 32 T cell receptor beta chains in this list originate from one sample, sequenced in a study of T cells after yellow fever vaccination. A single record per CDR3 protein comes from TCRdb applying MiXCR to the 5' RACE reads. This table has 100,000 to 150,000 distinct CDR3 sequences, more than 7.5% appearing once. Sequences were derived from CD8+ T cells sorted from PBMCs, sampled on the day of the yellow fever booster vaccination. The receptors shown here come from a man aged 18 to 30 who received the YFV17D yellow fever vaccine.

This clonotype has just a few counts. This chain joins TRBV4-3 and TRBJ2-5; 10 bases map to TRBD1. Germline V gene sequence: CDR1 LGHNA, CDR2 YSLEER. V was clipped by 3 bases and J by 3 bases; unmatched bases: 1. The CDR3 totals 14 residues. CDR3 sequence reads: CASSQGTGEETQYF. CDR3 DNA: TGCGCCAGCAGCCAGGGGACAGGGGAAGAGACCCAGTACTTC.

This clonotype was detected many times. The rearrangement uses TRBV7-2 and TRBJ1-1; D remains unclear. Trimming removed 5 bases at V and 5 bases at J, with 15 bases between. Germline V gene lookup returns CDR1 SGHTA and CDR2 FQGNSA. This CDR3 comprises 14 residues. The DNA for the CDR3 is TGTGCCAGCAGCCGGTGGACCCTAGATACTGAAGCTTTCTTT. Residues: CASSRWTLDTEAFF.

This clonotype showed up just a few times. The CDR3 DNA reads TGTGCCAGCAGCTCCACGGGTTTTGAGCAGTTCTTC. Amino acids: CASSSTGFEQFF. The chain recombines TRBV7-6 with TRBJ2-1, with D unclear. Per the germline V gene, CDR1 is SGHVS and CDR2 is FNYEAQ. V was cut by 4 bases and J by 9 bases, with 10 bases left in between. The CDR3 extends over 12 amino acids.

The V call is TRBV12-3 or TRBV12-4, the J call TRBJ2-1; D gene uncertain. CDR3 length: 13 residues. Trimming left V 5 bases short and J 5 bases short, with 10 bases between. The CDR3 reads CASSPHRDNEQFF. CDR3 sequence (DNA): TGTGCCAGCAGTCCACATAGGGACAATGAGCAGTTCTTC.

This clonotype was recorded a few times. The gene calls are TRBV12-3 or TRBV12-4 and TRBJ1-5; TRBD1 matches at 8 bases. The V and J ends lost 4 bases and 4 bases, in that order; junction bases with no gene match: 3. CDR3 length equals 14 residues. CDR3: CASSSDRENQPQHF. Here the CDR3 DNA reads TGTGCCAGCAGTTCGGACAGGGAAAATCAGCCCCAGCATTTT.

This chain joins TRBV19 and TRBJ2-3, with TRBD2 matching over 13 bases. Germline trimming cut 3 bases from V and 4 bases from J; bases unmatched to any gene: 1. Germline-derived CDR1 and CDR2 are LNHDA and SQIVND (reference sequence). The CDR3 spans 15 residues. The CDR3 spells CASSIGTSGADTQYF. Written as DNA, the CDR3 is TGTGCCAGTAGTATCGGGACTAGCGGGGCAGATACGCAGTATTTT.

The chain uses TRBV6-5 and TRBJ2-5, with D possibly being TRBD2 (6 bases). The CDR3 is made up of 15 amino acids. In germline, CDR1 is MNHEY, CDR2 SVGAGI. V lost 2 bases and J lost 2, with 12 bases in between. The CDR3 is CASSYGQGGQETQYF. As DNA, the CDR3 is TGTGCCAGCAGTTACGGGCAGGGAGGTCAAGAGACCCAGTACTTC.

This clonotype has ten or more counts. The V and J genes are TRBV12-5 and TRBJ2-3; tentatively, D is TRBD1 or TRBD2 (5 bases each). This CDR3 region has 13 residues. The V and J ends lost 5 bases and 3 bases respectively, with 9 bases between them. Germline values: CDR1 LGHNT, CDR2 FRNRAP. The CDR3 spells CASGDGTTDTQYF. CDR3 in DNA: TGTGCTAGTGGTGACGGGACGACAGATACGCAGTATTTT.

This chain connects TRBV29-1 to TRBJ2-3; D ambiguous. V was clipped by 4 bases and J by 2 bases, with 10 bases between them. Germline V gene lookup returns CDR1 SQVTM and CDR2 ANQGSEA. The CDR3 is 13 amino acids. The CDR3 sequence: CSVVWGNTDTQYF. The CDR3 region has the DNA TGCAGCGTTGTATGGGGTAACACAGATACGCAGTATTTT.

This rearrangement joins TRBV7-6 to TRBJ2-2; 7 bases match TRBD1. The CDR3 is 16 residues long. The germline gives CDR1 SGHVS, CDR2 FNYEAQ. V dropped 7 bases and J dropped 2; count of bases not matched to a gene: 10. The CDR3 DNA follows: TGTGCCAGCACCCTCTCCCCAGGGGGTAACACCGGGGAGCTGTTTTTT. Translated, it gives CASTLSPGGNTGELFF.

This clonotype was picked up a small number of times. This rearrangement joins TRBV6-6 to TRBJ2-7; D remains ambiguous. CDR1 and CDR2 (germline): MNHNY, SVGAGI (reference sequence). V lost 0 bases and J 6 bases, leaving 18 bases between the germline ends. This CDR3 contains 16 residues. The CDR3 coding sequence is TGTGCCAGCAGTTACTCCCCCGGGTTAGGGCAGCGCGAGCAGTACGTC. It is translated as CASSYSPGLGQREQYV.

In its sample, this clonotype was seen a few times. The J gene is TRBJ1-1, the V gene TRBV3-1; D possibly corresponds to TRBD1 (6 bases). From germline, CDR1 is LGHDT and CDR2 YNNKEL (reference sequence). There are 14 residues in the CDR3. Trimming shortened V by 4 bases and J by 4 bases, and 13 bases separated the two germline ends. The CDR3 loop reads CASSRSGGATEAFF. In nucleotides, the CDR3 is TGTGCCAGCAGCCGATCCGGGGGGGCCACTGAAGCTTTCTTT.

This clonotype turned up a few times. This chain uses TRBV9 with TRBJ1-2, with D perhaps TRBD1 (6 bases). The length of the CDR3 is 14 residues. V was trimmed by 4 bases and J by 2 bases, leaving 12 bases between them. Per germline, CDR1 SGDLS and CDR2 YYNGEE. This chain's CDR3 is CASSFRGSNYGYTF. The CDR3 nucleotides read TGTGCCAGCAGCTTCAGGGGTTCGAACTATGGCTACACCTTC.

The rearrangement uses TRBV20-1 and TRBJ2-7, with 8 bases that match TRBD2. CDR1 DFQATT and CDR2 SNEGSKA come from the germline V gene (reference sequence). Trimming took 3 bases from V and 6 from J; bases not matched to a gene: 10. CDR3 length equals 14 residues. CDR3 loop: CSASTGRVRGEQYF. The CDR3 DNA is TGCAGTGCTAGCACCGGGAGGGTTAGGGGCGAGCAGTACTTC.

The sample holds a few counts of this clonotype. The chain recombines TRBV28 with TRBJ2-3; D perhaps matches TRBD2 (5 bases). CDR3 size: 16 residues. Germline CDR1 MDHEN, CDR2 SYDVKM. Trimming removed 6 bases from V and 1 base from J, with 17 bases in between. The CDR3 DNA reads as TGTGCCAGCAGCACCCCCCTCTCCGGGGGCACAGATACGCAGTATTTT. It is translated as CASSTPLSGGTDTQYF.

This clonotype was detected a few times. The chain employs TRBV12-5 and TRBJ1-6; 7 nucleotides agree with TRBD1. V shed 6 bases and J 10 bases; nucleotides not matched to a gene: 9. The CDR3 has 14 amino acids. Germline V gene data show CDR1 as LGHNT and CDR2 as FRNRAP. Here the CDR3 DNA reads TGTGCTAGTGGCCCCGACAGGGATTACTCACCCCTCCACTTT. Protein: CASGPDRDYSPLHF.

This clonotype has just a few counts. The chain couples TRBV18 to TRBJ2-3; D tentatively reads TRBD1 or TRBD2 (5 bases each). Trimming removed 4 bases at V and 6 bases at J, with 23 bases between. Per germline, CDR1 KGHSH and CDR2 LQKENI. This CDR3 contains 17 residues. In DNA, the CDR3 is TGTGCCAGCTCACTACGCGACGGGACCTCAAATCCGGATACGCAGTATTTT. Encoded protein: CASSLRDGTSNPDTQYF.

Points on this clonotype: Because the CDR3 is missing its conserved closing phenylalanine or tryptophan, this is likely a read error. The rearrangement joins TRBV6-4 to TRBJ2-1; unclear D gene. CDR1 and CDR2 from the germline V gene are MRHNA and SNTAGT. Trimming took 4 bases from V and 5 from J, leaving 6 bases between them. This CDR3 contains 12 residues. CDR3 protein: CASSGGNNEQFL. CDR3 DNA: TGTGCCAGCAGTGGGGGAAACAATGAGCAGTTCTTG.

The V gene is TRBV15, the J gene TRBJ2-5; possible D gene TRBD2, 5 bases. With 0 bases removed from V and 4 bases from J, the gap between germline ends came to 12 bases. The CDR3 sequence is 15 residues long. In germline, CDR1 is LNHNV, CDR2 YYDKDF (reference sequence). The CDR3, as DNA: TGTGCCACCAGCAGAGATGGAGGAGACCCAGAGACCCAGTACTTC. It is translated as CATSRDGGDPETQYF.

The rearrangement joins TRBV9 to TRBJ1-2; D is possibly TRBD1 (5 bases). CDR3 length equals 15 residues. Between the trimmed V and J ends, which lost 0 bases and 4 bases, there was a span of 13 bases. The germline CDR1 and CDR2 sequences are SGDLS and YYNGEE. The CDR3 here is CASSVEGRVAYGYTF. CDR3 nucleotides: TGTGCCAGCAGCGTAGAGGGCAGGGTGGCCTATGGCTACACCTTC.

This clonotype has only a few counts. The rearrangement uses TRBV12-3 or TRBV12-4 and TRBJ2-1; D is perhaps TRBD2 (5 bases). This CDR3 has 14 amino acids. V lost 5 bases to trimming and J lost 2 bases, with 10 bases between them. This CDR3 is CASSARAAYNEQFF. DNA of the CDR3: TGTGCCAGCAGTGCGCGGGCCGCCTACAATGAGCAGTTCTTC.

The CDR3 loop is CASIAVLNTEAFF. CDR3 nucleotide sequence: TGTGCCAGCATCGCCGTCCTAAACACTGAAGCTTTCTTT. The chain is built from TRBV2 and TRBJ1-1; no firm D call. Germline V gives CDR1 SNHLY, CDR2 FYNNEI. The germline V and J ends were trimmed by 7 bases and 2 bases, with 11 bases remaining between them. The CDR3 contains 13 residues.

The chain employs TRBV4-2 and TRBJ1-1; D not certain. The length of the CDR3 is 13 residues. Looked up from germline, CDR1 is LGHNA and CDR2 is YNFKEQ. V was pared by 3 bases and J by 4 bases, with 9 bases between. CDR3 in DNA: TGTGCCAGCAGCCATCCTCGGGCCACTGAAGCTTTCTTT. Protein sequence: CASSHPRATEAFF.

This rearrangement joins TRBV7-8 to TRBJ1-2, with 8 nucleotides matching TRBD1. J gave up 3 bases and V 1 base, and 4 bases lay outside the gene matches. The CDR3 is made up of 15 amino acids. CDR1 is SGHVS, CDR2 FQNEAQ, per germline. CDR3 amino acids: CASSLDPGGDYGYTF. CDR3 nucleotide sequence: TGTGCCAGCAGCTTAGACCCAGGGGGCGACTATGGCTACACCTTC.

At least ten counts were recorded for this clonotype. The CDR3 nucleotides are TGTGCCAGCAGCCAACACCCGACGACAGGGCCGGCGGTTGGCTACACCTTC. Its protein product is CASSQHPTTGPAVGYTF. V is TRBV3-1 and J is TRBJ1-2, with 7 bases lining up with TRBD1. J gave up 7 bases and V 2 bases, and 16 bases lay outside the gene matches. The CDR3 spans 17 residues. In germline, CDR1 is LGHDT, CDR2 YNNKEL (reference sequence).

This clonotype was seen just once. The CDR3 coding sequence is TGTGCCAGCAGTAGGACAGGGGACACAGATACGCAGTATTTT. It specifies CASSRTGDTDTQYF. V usage is TRBV6-2 or TRBV6-3 and J usage is TRBJ2-3; 9 bases are shared with TRBD1. Germline CDR1 MNHEY, CDR2 SVGEGT. The CDR3 runs to 14 residues. Unmatched junction bases numbered 2, after V lost 5 bases and J lost 2 bases.

This clonotype came up many times. The gene calls are TRBV7-8 and TRBJ2-3, with 8 bases fitting TRBD2. Looked up from germline, CDR1 is SGHVS and CDR2 is FQNEAQ. The length of the CDR3 is 16 residues. Trimming took 5 bases from V and 5 from J; bases not matched to a gene: 12. The CDR3 region has the DNA TGTGCCAGCAGCGTAAGGACTAGCCTGAGCGGAGATACGCAGTATTTT. Protein: CASSVRTSLSGDTQYF.

In its sample, this clonotype was seen many times. The rearrangement joins TRBV7-2 to TRBJ1-1; D remains unclear. CDR1 is SGHTA and CDR2 is FQGNSA in the germline V gene. The CDR3 contains 15 residues. Deletions cut 5 bases from V and 0 bases from J, with 13 bases between. The CDR3 spells CASSVVGRMNTEAFF. The CDR3, as DNA: TGTGCCAGCAGCGTAGTGGGCCGAATGAACACTGAAGCTTTCTTT.

This clonotype was found a few times. The chain has TRBV7-9 and TRBJ2-3; the match to TRBD1 covers 8 bases. There are 13 residues in the CDR3. Germline CDR1 SEHNR, CDR2 FQNEAQ (reference sequence). Trimming at V came to 8 bases and at J to 6 bases, leaving 7 bases not matched to a gene. The CDR3 sequence: CASDRQGSDTQYF. DNA for the CDR3: TGTGCCAGCGACCGACAGGGGTCGGATACGCAGTATTTT. The variable domain in full, with the rest retrieved from reference TRBV7-9 and TRBJ2-3, is DTGVSQNPRHKITKRGQNVTFRCDPISEHNRLYWYRQTLGQGPEFLTYFQNEAQLEKSRLLSDRFSAERPKGSFSTLEIQRTEQGDSAMYLCASDRQGSDTQYFGPGTRLTVL.

This clonotype occurred a few times. The gene calls are TRBV7-3 and TRBJ2-3; 7 nucleotides line up with TRBD1. In germline, CDR1 is SGHTA, CDR2 FQGTGA. The CDR3 consists of 15 residues. Trimming took 6 bases from V and 0 from J; bases not matched to a gene: 6. The CDR3 loop is CASSGTGASTDTQYF. In nucleotides, the CDR3 is TGTGCCAGCAGTGGAACAGGGGCCAGCACAGATACGCAGTATTTT.

Ten or more counts support this clonotype. The V and J genes are TRBV10-3 and TRBJ2-7; D gene ambiguous. CDR3 length: 14 amino acids. V dropped 6 bases and J dropped 3 bases, with 15 bases sitting between them. Germline V gene data show CDR1 as ENHRY and CDR2 as SYGVKD. CDR3 in amino acids: CAIRSGVAGYEQYV. CDR3 DNA: TGTGCCATCAGATCTGGAGTTGCCGGCTACGAGCAGTACGTC.

This clonotype was recorded at least ten times. DNA for the CDR3: TGCGCCAGCAGCTTGGGCATAATACAGGGGTTCAAGAGCGGCTACACCTTC. Its protein is CASSLGIIQGFKSGYTF. The chain couples TRBV5-1 to TRBJ1-2, with 7 bases matching TRBD1. The CDR3 consists of 17 residues. The V and J ends lost 0 bases and 8 bases, in that order; junction bases with no gene match: 16. In germline, CDR1 is SGHRS, CDR2 YFSETQ.